The 27 T cell receptor beta chains below come from one sample, sequenced in a study of CXCR3-negative and CXCR3-positive naive CD8 T cells. UMI-labeled 5' RACE TRB cDNA libraries were prepared from the cells. One entry per CDR3 protein, without DNA, is what TCRdb gives after re-calling the 5' RACE reads. This repertoire includes around 81,000 distinct CDR3 sequences. The sample taken for sequencing was naive CXCR3- CD8+ T cells from blood. Stated subset: CD45RO-CCR7+CD27+CD95- naive CD8+ T cells lacking CXCR3 (TNR3-). These receptors were obtained from a human donor in good health. Some clones in this sample may be carry-over from other donors' samples.

The V and J genes are TRBV7-9 and TRBJ1-5; there is no DNA to check the TCRdb D call of TRBD1. CDR1 and CDR2 from the germline V gene are SEHNR and FQNEAQ (reference sequence). The CDR3 length is 12 residues. The chain's CDR3 is CASRQGNQPQHF.

The V gene is TRBV7-6, the J gene TRBJ2-1; checking the TCRdb D call of TRBD2 is not possible without DNA. The CDR3 extends over 15 amino acids. Germline CDR1 and CDR2: SGHVS and FNYEAQ. This chain's CDR3 is CASSSEGATLPVQFF.

The chain joins TRBV5-1 to TRBJ2-7; the TCRdb D gene call, TRBD1, has no DNA to confirm it. The CDR3 has 14 residues. The germline gives CDR1 SGHRS, CDR2 YFSETQ. CDR3 sequence: CASSFGGQGYEQYF. The full variable domain, with the rest looked up from reference TRBV5-1 and TRBJ2-7, is KAGVTQTPRYLIKTRGQQVTLSCSPISGHRSVSWYQQTPGQGLQFLFEYFSETQRNKGNFPGRFSGRQFSNSRSEMNVSTLELGDSALYLCASSFGGQGYEQYFGPGTRLTVT.

The chain combines TRBV7-8 with TRBJ2-7. This CDR3 has 14 residues. The germline gives CDR1 SGHVS, CDR2 FQNEAQ. The CDR3 is CASSSDSRYYEQHF. Complete variable domain (other parts from reference TRBV7-8 and TRBJ2-7): GAGVSQSPRYKVAKRGQDVALRCDPISGHVSLFWYQQALGQGPEFLTYFQNEAQLDKSGLPSDRFFAERPEGSVSTLKIQRTQQEDSAVYLCASSSDSRYYEQHFGPGTRLTVT.

This rearrangement joins TRBV29-1 to TRBJ2-5; the TRBD1 assignment by TCRdb is unverifiable without DNA. The CDR3 contains 14 residues. The germline V gene has CDR1 SQVTM and CDR2 ANQGSEA. The CDR3 reads CSVVGTGSVETQYF. Full variable domain (missing parts from reference TRBV29-1 and TRBJ2-5): SAVISQKPSRDICQRGTSLTIQCQVDSQVTMMFWYRQQPGQSLTLIATANQGSEATYESGFVIDKFPISRPNLTFSTLTVSNMSPEDSSIYLCSVVGTGSVETQYFGPGTRLLVL.

CDR3 loop: CASSQEGSGNYNEQFF. This rearrangement joins TRBV4-2 to TRBJ2-1; the TRBD2 assignment by TCRdb is unverifiable without DNA. Per the germline V gene, CDR1 is LGHNA and CDR2 is YNFKEQ. The CDR3 is made up of 16 amino acids.

The rearrangement links TRBV14 to TRBJ2-3; TCRdb reports TRBD1, a call that lacks DNA to check it against. The germline gives CDR1 SGHDN, CDR2 FVKESK. The length of the CDR3 is 12 residues. The CDR3 spells CASSQPGNTQYF.

The rearrangement links TRBV4-3 to TRBJ1-5; lacking DNA, the TRBD1 call made by TCRdb goes unchecked. The CDR3 runs 14 residues. Germline V lookup: CDR1 LGHNA, CDR2 YSLEER. This chain's CDR3 is CASSLGTENQPQHF.

The CDR3 spells CASSLAGRVDIQYF. The chain links TRBV7-8 to TRBJ2-4; TCRdb's D call of TRBD1 is untestable without DNA. Germline lookup yields CDR1 SGHVS and CDR2 FQNEAQ. The CDR3 covers 14 residues.

The chain employs TRBV7-9 and TRBJ2-5. Per germline, CDR1 SEHNR and CDR2 FQNEAQ (reference sequence). The CDR3 is made up of 12 amino acids. Here the CDR3 reads CASSYLEETQYF.

This chain joins TRBV28 and TRBJ2-7; TCRdb's assignment of TRBD2 cannot be checked, as there is no DNA. This CDR3 spans 17 amino acids. Germline loops: CDR1 MDHEN, CDR2 SYDVKM. The chain's CDR3 is CASSLTPSGRWAYEKYF.

The chain uses TRBV3-1 and TRBJ2-1; checking the TCRdb D call of TRBD2 is not possible without DNA. This CDR3 comprises 18 residues. From germline, CDR1 is LGHDT and CDR2 YNNKEL (reference sequence). The CDR3: CASSQGLTSGGQYNEQFF.

This chain connects TRBV25-1 to TRBJ2-1; TCRdb reports TRBD2, a call that lacks DNA to check it against. There are 14 residues in the CDR3. Germline V gene sequence: CDR1 MGHDK, CDR2 SYGVNS. The CDR3: CASSDRAPYNEQFF.

V and J are TRBV7-6 and TRBJ1-3. Germline assignment: CDR1 SGHVS and CDR2 FNYEAQ. The length of the CDR3 is 19 residues. This CDR3 reads CASSSYGGGSGHPVDTIYF.

V gene TRBV5-6 combines with J gene TRBJ1-2. The CDR3 length is 16 residues. The germline gives CDR1 SGHDT, CDR2 YYEEEE. The CDR3 here is CASSWAARGADYGYTF. Complete variable domain (other parts from reference TRBV5-6 and TRBJ1-2): DAGVTQSPTHLIKTRGQQVTLRCSPKSGHDTVSWYQQALGQGPQFIFQYYEEEERQRGNFPDRFSGHQFPNYSSELNVNALLLGDSALYLCASSWAARGADYGYTFGSGTRLTVV.

This chain uses TRBV25-1 with TRBJ2-7; TCRdb's D call of TRBD1 is untestable without DNA. The CDR3 length is 14 residues. Germline V CDR1 and CDR2: MGHDK, SYGVNS. CDR3 sequence: CASSSNRGLYEQYF.

The V and J genes are TRBV5-1 and TRBJ2-6; as DNA is missing, the TRBD1 call by TCRdb cannot be tested. Germline V gives CDR1 SGHRS, CDR2 YFSETQ. This CDR3 contains 18 residues. The chain's CDR3 is CASSRPRQGDTGANVLTF.

The chain employs TRBV7-2 and TRBJ2-7; TCRdb returns TRBD2, unconfirmable since there is no DNA. The CDR3 contains 15 residues. Germline V gene lookup returns CDR1 SGHTA and CDR2 FQGNSA. Here the CDR3 reads CASSLASGSSYEQYF.

The chain combines TRBV20-1 with TRBJ2-3; TCRdb's assignment of TRBD2 cannot be checked, as there is no DNA. Germline V gives CDR1 DFQATT, CDR2 SNEGSKA (reference sequence). The CDR3 is made up of 14 amino acids. The CDR3 here is CSKRLADSTDTQYF.

The rearrangement uses TRBV7-8 and TRBJ2-2; absent DNA, TCRdb's TRBD1 call cannot be checked. The germline V gene encodes CDR1 SGHVS and CDR2 FQNEAQ. The CDR3 spans 17 residues. CDR3 region: CASNAGTGLYATGELFF.

J is TRBJ2-3 and V is TRBV29-1; the D call from TCRdb, TRBD1, cannot be confirmed without DNA. CDR3 length: 16 residues. Looked up from germline, CDR1 is SQVTM and CDR2 is ANQGSEA. The CDR3 region is CSVDLWDRGEADTQYF.

The chain recombines TRBV29-1 with TRBJ2-1; TCRdb outputs TRBD1, but without DNA this stays unchecked. Germline-derived CDR1 and CDR2 are SQVTM and ANQGSEA. The CDR3 runs to 16 residues. CDR3 sequence: CSVEDPAGEGENEQFF.

The chain recombines TRBV2 with TRBJ1-2. This CDR3 is built from 13 residues. CDR1 is SNHLY, CDR2 FYNNEI, per germline. This CDR3 reads CASSEGIPYGYTF.

The V call is TRBV29-1, the J call TRBJ2-4; checking the TCRdb D call of TRBD2 is not possible without DNA. The germline gives CDR1 SQVTM, CDR2 ANQGSEA. This CDR3 contains 16 residues. The CDR3 spells CSVVGLAEHPKNIQYF.

The chain combines TRBV29-1 with TRBJ1-2; the TCRdb call, TRBD1, lacks DNA for checking. This CDR3 region has 16 residues. Germline values: CDR1 SQVTM, CDR2 ANQGSEA. CDR3 amino acids: CSVEDGTGGWRYGYTF.

The gene calls are TRBV7-2 and TRBJ2-7; TCRdb returns TRBD1, unconfirmable since there is no DNA. The CDR3 is made up of 14 amino acids. Germline values: CDR1 SGHTA, CDR2 FQGNSA. The CDR3 is CASSPDRDSYEQYF.

The rearrangement links TRBV29-1 to TRBJ1-5; TCRdb gives TRBD1 as the D gene, but with no DNA this cannot be confirmed. This CDR3 region has 13 residues. Germline V lookup: CDR1 SQVTM, CDR2 ANQGSEA. The CDR3 sequence is CSARTGRNQPQHF.